This T cell receptor (beta chain) was profiled in a study of blood T cell repertoires in COVID-19. About the study: PBMCs, B-cell-depleted T cells, or T cells provided the cDNA or gDNA that made up the material.

V was pared by 1 base and J by 3 bases, with 11 bases of the junction left unmatched. Germline V gene sequence: CDR1 LGHNA, CDR2 YNFKEQ. The CDR3 has 17 residues. Profiled with immunoSEQ multiplex PCR; TCRdb holds only in-frame clones, not every one. The profile shows some 200,000 clones, roughly 85% of them singletons. The rearrangement links TRBV4-2 to TRBJ1-2; 7 positions agree with TRBD1. Specimen: peripheral blood. The receptor was derived from a woman younger than 30 who had recovered from COVID-19. The DNA of the CDR3 is TGTGCCAGCAGCCAAGGGCAGGGGGAGCCTGTGGACTATGGCTACACCTTC. Protein product: CASSQGQGEPVDYGYTF.